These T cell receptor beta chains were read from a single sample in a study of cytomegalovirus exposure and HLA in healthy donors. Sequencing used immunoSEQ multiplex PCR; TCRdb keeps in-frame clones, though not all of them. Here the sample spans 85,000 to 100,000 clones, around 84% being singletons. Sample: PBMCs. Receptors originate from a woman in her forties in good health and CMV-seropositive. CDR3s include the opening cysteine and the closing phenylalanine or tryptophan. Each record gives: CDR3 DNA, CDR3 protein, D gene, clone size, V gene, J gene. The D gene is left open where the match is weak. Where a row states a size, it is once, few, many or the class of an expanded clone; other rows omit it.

CDR3 DNA: TGCAGCCTCAGTCGGGCGGGGTCCGGGGAGCTGTTTTTT; CDR3 protein: CSLSRAGSGELFF; D gene: .; clone size: .; V gene: TRBV29-1; J gene: TRBJ2-2
CDR3 DNA: TGTGCCAGCAGCCCACAGGGAGATACTGAAGCTTTCTTT; CDR3 protein: CASSPQGDTEAFF; D gene: .; clone size: .; V gene: TRBV7-3; J gene: TRBJ1-1
CDR3 DNA: TGTGCCAGTAGATCCGAAACAGACGAGCAGTACTTC; CDR3 protein: CASRSETDEQYF; D gene: .; clone size: .; V gene: TRBV19; J gene: TRBJ2-7
CDR3 DNA: TGTGCCAGCAGTGAGAGCCGGGATGAAAAACTGTTTTTT; CDR3 protein: CASSESRDEKLFF; D gene: .; clone size: few; V gene: TRBV6-1; J gene: TRBJ1-4
CDR3 DNA: TGTGCCGGACAGGGGAAAAACACAGATACGCAGTATTTT; CDR3 protein: CAGQGKNTDTQYF; D gene: TRBD1; clone size: .; V gene: TRBV30; J gene: TRBJ2-3
CDR3 DNA: TGTGCCAGCAGTGTGATCCTCCCCGGGACTAGCGGCGGCACAGATACGCAGTATTTT; CDR3 protein: CASSVILPGTSGGTDTQYF; D gene: TRBD2; clone size: .; V gene: TRBV6-1; J gene: TRBJ2-3
CDR3 DNA: TGTGCCAGCAGCCAAGCGATCACCTACTACAATGAGCAGTTCTTC; CDR3 protein: CASSQAITYYNEQFF; D gene: .; clone size: .; V gene: TRBV28; J gene: TRBJ2-1
CDR3 DNA: TGCAGCGTTGAATTCCGGGACAGGGGGTGGTATGAGCAGTTCTTC; CDR3 protein: CSVEFRDRGWYEQFF; D gene: TRBD1; clone size: .; V gene: TRBV29-1; J gene: TRBJ2-1
CDR3 DNA: TGTGCCAGCAGCCCCGGACTAGCGGGAGTAGGTGAGCAGTTCTTC; CDR3 protein: CASSPGLAGVGEQFF; D gene: TRBD2; clone size: .; V gene: TRBV7-9; J gene: TRBJ2-1
CDR3 DNA: TGTGCCAGCAGTTACTCTCCCGCCAGGGACTACGAGCAGTACTTC; CDR3 protein: CASSYSPARDYEQYF; D gene: .; clone size: .; V gene: TRBV6-5; J gene: TRBJ2-7
CDR3 DNA: TGTGCCAGCAGCTTAATCGTGGGACAAAAAGCTTTCTTT; CDR3 protein: CASSLIVGQKAFF; D gene: .; clone size: .; V gene: TRBV7-3; J gene: TRBJ1-1
CDR3 DNA: TGTGCCAGCAGCTTAGCGCCGAGCGCCAATTACAATGAGCAGTTCTTC; CDR3 protein: CASSLAPSANYNEQFF; D gene: .; clone size: once; V gene: TRBV11-3; J gene: TRBJ2-1
CDR3 DNA: TGCGCCAGCAGCCCCGGGACTAGCGGGACGTACGAGCAGTACTTC; CDR3 protein: CASSPGTSGTYEQYF; D gene: TRBD2; clone size: .; V gene: TRBV5-1; J gene: TRBJ2-7
CDR3 DNA: TGTGCCAGCAGCGTGGAGGGAAGTACCGGGGAGCTGTTTTTT; CDR3 protein: CASSVEGSTGELFF; D gene: .; clone size: .; V gene: TRBV9; J gene: TRBJ2-2
CDR3 DNA: TGCGCCAGCAGCCTTGGGACTAGCGGGGGCTCCTACGAGCAGTACTTC; CDR3 protein: CASSLGTSGGSYEQYF; D gene: TRBD2; clone size: .; V gene: TRBV5-1; J gene: TRBJ2-7
CDR3 DNA: TGCGCCAACGACCCCCGGGACAGGGGGTATGGGGCCAACGTCCTGACTTTC; CDR3 protein: CANDPRDRGYGANVLTF; D gene: TRBD1; clone size: .; V gene: TRBV5-1; J gene: TRBJ2-6
CDR3 DNA: TGTGCCAGCAGTGAAGTAGCGGGGTCAAGGCTGATGAACACTGAAGCTTTCTTT; CDR3 protein: CASSEVAGSRLMNTEAFF; D gene: .; clone size: .; V gene: TRBV6-1; J gene: TRBJ1-1
CDR3 DNA: TGTGCCAGCAGTTTACAAGGACAGGGACGGGGCTACACCTTC; CDR3 protein: CASSLQGQGRGYTF; D gene: TRBD1; clone size: .; V gene: TRBV28; J gene: TRBJ1-2
CDR3 DNA: TGTGCCAGCAAAGCGGGAGGTACGGGGAATGAGCAGTTCTTC; CDR3 protein: CASKAGGTGNEQFF; D gene: TRBD2; clone size: .; V gene: TRBV27; J gene: TRBJ2-1
CDR3 DNA: TGTGCCAGCAGTTTCGGGACAGGACCTACTGAAGCTTTCTTT; CDR3 protein: CASSFGTGPTEAFF; D gene: TRBD1; clone size: .; V gene: TRBV27; J gene: TRBJ1-1
CDR3 DNA: TGTGCCAGCTCACCGTATCAGGGAATAGATATGAACACTGAAGCTTTCTTT; CDR3 protein: CASSPYQGIDMNTEAFF; D gene: .; clone size: few; V gene: TRBV18; J gene: TRBJ1-1
CDR3 DNA: TGTGCCACCAGCAGAGATCTCTTCGTTTCAACTAATGAAAAACTGTTTTTT; CDR3 protein: CATSRDLFVSTNEKLFF; D gene: .; clone size: .; V gene: TRBV15; J gene: TRBJ1-4
CDR3 DNA: TGTGCCATCAGAAGTTCGGCCACAGCCCTTATTTACGAGCAGTACTTC; CDR3 protein: CAIRSSATALIYEQYF; D gene: .; clone size: .; V gene: TRBV10-3; J gene: TRBJ2-7
CDR3 DNA: TGTGCCAGTCGATACCCCGGACAGGGAGGCACTGAAGCTTTCTTT; CDR3 protein: CASRYPGQGGTEAFF; D gene: TRBD1; clone size: .; V gene: TRBV19; J gene: TRBJ1-1
CDR3 DNA: TGTGCCAGCAGTTTATATATACAGGGGTACGAGCAGTACTTC; CDR3 protein: CASSLYIQGYEQYF; D gene: TRBD1; clone size: .; V gene: TRBV28; J gene: TRBJ2-7
CDR3 DNA: TGTGCCAGCAGCCCTTTATTGGTCCGGAAGGAGGCAGATACGCAGTATTTT; CDR3 protein: CASSPLLVRKEADTQYF; D gene: .; clone size: once; V gene: TRBV27; J gene: TRBJ2-3
CDR3 DNA: TGTGCCAGCAGTGCATACAGGGGGGGTCTAGATCAGCCCCAGCATTTT; CDR3 protein: CASSAYRGGLDQPQHF; D gene: TRBD1; clone size: once; V gene: TRBV6-1; J gene: TRBJ1-5
CDR3 DNA: TGTGCCAGCAGGCAACAGACAGATACGCAGTATTTT; CDR3 protein: CASRQQTDTQYF; D gene: .; clone size: once; V gene: TRBV28; J gene: TRBJ2-3
CDR3 DNA: TGTGCTAGTGGTTTGGGACTAGCGGGAGGCAATGAGCAGTTCTTC; CDR3 protein: CASGLGLAGGNEQFF; D gene: TRBD2; clone size: .; V gene: TRBV12-5; J gene: TRBJ2-1
CDR3 DNA: TGCGCCAGCAGCGTAGCGGGACCGTGGGACGAGCAGTACTTC; CDR3 protein: CASSVAGPWDEQYF; D gene: TRBD2; clone size: .; V gene: TRBV5-1; J gene: TRBJ2-7
CDR3 DNA: TGTGCCAGCAGTCGCTCGGTCGAGCAGTACTTC; CDR3 protein: CASSRSVEQYF; D gene: .; clone size: .; V gene: TRBV25-1; J gene: TRBJ2-7
CDR3 DNA: TGCGCCAGCAGCTTGGCCACCGGGGGTGATAATGAGCAGTTCTTC; CDR3 protein: CASSLATGGDNEQFF; D gene: .; clone size: .; V gene: TRBV5-1; J gene: TRBJ2-1
CDR3 DNA: TGTGCCAGCAACGACGGACAGGGTACCTTTGGGCAGTTCTTC; CDR3 protein: CASNDGQGTFGQFF; D gene: TRBD1; clone size: .; V gene: TRBV25-1; J gene: TRBJ2-1
CDR3 DNA: TGTGCCAGCAGCGGGAGGACTAGCGGGAGGGCATCCTACAATGAGCAGTTCTTC; CDR3 protein: CASSGRTSGRASYNEQFF; D gene: TRBD2; clone size: few; V gene: TRBV9; J gene: TRBJ2-1
CDR3 DNA: TGTGCCGGCAGCTTGGGCCAGAAGAATGAAAAACTGTTTTTT; CDR3 protein: CAGSLGQKNEKLFF; D gene: .; clone size: .; V gene: TRBV5-4; J gene: TRBJ1-4
CDR3 DNA: TGCGCCAGGAGACGGGACAGGGACTACAATGAGCAGTTCTTC; CDR3 protein: CARRRDRDYNEQFF; D gene: TRBD1; clone size: .; V gene: TRBV23-1; J gene: TRBJ2-1
CDR3 DNA: TGTGCCTGGAGTGACGGACACCTAGGCGATGGCTACACCTTC; CDR3 protein: CAWSDGHLGDGYTF; D gene: .; clone size: .; V gene: TRBV30; J gene: TRBJ1-2
CDR3 DNA: TGTGCCAGCAGTTTAGGTAGGGGGCGCGACTATGGCTACACCTTC; CDR3 protein: CASSLGRGRDYGYTF; D gene: TRBD1; clone size: .; V gene: TRBV27; J gene: TRBJ1-2
CDR3 DNA: TGTGCCAGCAGCCCCGGCGGAGGGCCCTACACAGATACGCAGTATTTT; CDR3 protein: CASSPGGGPYTDTQYF; D gene: .; clone size: few; V gene: TRBV7-9; J gene: TRBJ2-3
CDR3 DNA: TGTGCCTGTCAAGGGACAGGGGGCGGCACTGAAGCTTTCTTT; CDR3 protein: CACQGTGGGTEAFF; D gene: TRBD1; clone size: .; V gene: TRBV30; J gene: TRBJ1-1
CDR3 DNA: TGTGCCAGCAGCTCTCAGTTGGGACTAGCGGGAGTTCAGTACTTC; CDR3 protein: CASSSQLGLAGVQYF; D gene: .; clone size: once; V gene: TRBV21-1; J gene: TRBJ2-7
CDR3 DNA: TGTGCCAGCAGCTTAGGTACACCGGGACAGGGGCCTCGGGAGACCCAGTACTTC; CDR3 protein: CASSLGTPGQGPRETQYF; D gene: TRBD1; clone size: .; V gene: TRBV11-3; J gene: TRBJ2-5
CDR3 DNA: TGTGCCAGCAGCCAAGGTAGCCCGGGACAGGGAGGGGAACTGTTTTTT; CDR3 protein: CASSQGSPGQGGELFF; D gene: TRBD1; clone size: .; V gene: TRBV4-2; J gene: TRBJ1-4
CDR3 DNA: TGTGCCAGCTCACCAGGACTAGCGGGAAATGAGCAGTTCTTC; CDR3 protein: CASSPGLAGNEQFF; D gene: TRBD2; clone size: .; V gene: TRBV18; J gene: TRBJ2-1
CDR3 DNA: TGTGCCAGCAGTCCCCCAGGACAGGGGACAGATACGCAGTATTTT; CDR3 protein: CASSPPGQGTDTQYF; D gene: TRBD1; clone size: .; V gene: TRBV6-5; J gene: TRBJ2-3
CDR3 DNA: TGTGCCAGCAGCTTAGTGGCTAGCCAAGAGACCCAGTACTTC; CDR3 protein: CASSLVASQETQYF; D gene: .; clone size: .; V gene: TRBV7-9; J gene: TRBJ2-5
CDR3 DNA: TGTGCCAGCAGTCCACACAGGAGCCGGAACACCGGGGAGCTGTTTTTT; CDR3 protein: CASSPHRSRNTGELFF; D gene: .; clone size: .; V gene: TRBV6-4; J gene: TRBJ2-2
CDR3 DNA: TGTGCCAGCAGTTACCCCCATTCAGGCGGGGAGACCCAGTACTTC; CDR3 protein: CASSYPHSGGETQYF; D gene: .; clone size: .; V gene: TRBV28; J gene: TRBJ2-5
CDR3 DNA: TGTGCCAGCAGTGTCCAACAGGGTGCAACTAATGAAAAACTGTTTTTT; CDR3 protein: CASSVQQGATNEKLFF; D gene: .; clone size: .; V gene: TRBV2; J gene: TRBJ1-4
CDR3 DNA: TGTGCCAGCCAGGGGGCAGGGCTTAACTATGGCTACACCTTC; CDR3 protein: CASQGAGLNYGYTF; D gene: TRBD1; clone size: medium-sized; V gene: TRBV5-6; J gene: TRBJ1-2
CDR3 DNA: TGTGCCAGCAGTGAAGAGTCACCGGGGGAGCAGTTCTTC; CDR3 protein: CASSEESPGEQFF; D gene: .; clone size: .; V gene: TRBV2; J gene: TRBJ2-1
CDR3 DNA: TGTGCCAGCAGTGAAATTGTAGAAGCGTTTAGCACAGATACGCAGTATTTT; CDR3 protein: CASSEIVEAFSTDTQYF; D gene: .; clone size: .; V gene: TRBV6-1; J gene: TRBJ2-3